This T cell receptor (beta chain) derives from a study of T cell responses to AZD1222 COVID-19 vaccine. The V and J ends lost 6 bases and 0 bases respectively, with 12 bases between them. Germline CDR1 is MNHEY and CDR2 is SVGAGI. The CDR3 length is 14 residues. On this clone itself: What it binds is unknown.

Notes on the study in general: Of the AZD1222 recipients, only 5 or 6 were seropositive at baseline. Females outnumbered males among donors, who were mostly white British; clonal diversity was possibly underestimated.

Clones were read by immunoSEQ multiplex PCR, and TCRdb kept only the in-frame ones, dropping some. The sample carries about 180,000 clones, 85% to 95% recorded once. This sequence originates from an adult who received the MenACWY meningococcal vaccine as a control. This sample comprised peripheral blood, obtained 28 days after the second dose of the MenACWY control vaccine. The gene calls are TRBV6-5 and TRBJ2-7; tentatively, D is TRBD1 (6 bases). The chain's CDR3 is CASRLDRSSYEQYF. The CDR3 coding sequence is TGTGCCAGCAGGTTGGACAGAAGCTCCTACGAGCAGTACTTC.